This TCR beta chain was captured by sequencing in a study of CD8+ T cells in alopecia areata. At the level of the study: The approximately 7-10-week-old female C3H/HeJ mice were given skin taken from roughly 6-13-month-old C3H/HeJ graft donors that had spontaneous alopecia. Findings of the study overall: Lesional scalp, especially alopecia totalis/universalis, showed higher clonality than normal scalp.

RNA extraction was followed by reverse transcription into cDNA, which acted as the sequencing template. TCRdb's copy holds only in-frame clones and misses some; the assay was immunoSEQ multiplex PCR. Recorded here are roughly 110,000 clones, none singletons. The sample holds a few counts of this clone. Its specificity is not known. Genes and germline come from the mouse. This clonotype was obtained from a C3H/HeJ mouse with alopecia areata. The MHC haplotype recorded for the strain is H2-k. The sample consisted of lesional skin.

The DNA read from the CDR3 is TGCACCTGCAGTGCAGATACACAGGGTGCCACA. This encodes CTCSADTQGAT. The entire CDR3 sequence reads CTCSADTQGATEVFF. V usage is TRBV1 and J usage is TRBJ1-1; tentatively, D is TRBD1 (6 bases). The read ends 4 residues shy of where the CDR3 ends; the end is completed using the germline J gene. Trimming left V 0 bases short and J 4 bases short, with 12 bases between. The CDR3 consists of 15 residues. CDR1 NSQYPW and CDR2 LRSPGD come from the germline V gene (reference sequence).